This T cell receptor beta chain was sequenced in a study of technical replicates of blood from a few donors. Assay: immunoSEQ multiplex PCR; the TCRdb copy retains only in-frame clones and omits some. This table holds about 93,000 clones, about 95% found once. In germline, CDR1 is GTSNPN, CDR2 SVGIG (reference sequence). Trimming took 0 bases from V and 9 from J; bases not matched to a gene: 13. The CDR3 covers 15 residues. The receptor comes from a human donor in good health. The V gene is TRBV30, the J gene TRBJ1-2; 7 nucleotides line up with TRBD1. Source material: T cells isolated from PBMCs. The CDR3 spells CAWSVSLWGQLSYTF. In DNA form, the CDR3 reads TGTGCCTGGAGTGTTAGTTTGTGGGGACAGCTAAGCTACACCTTC.